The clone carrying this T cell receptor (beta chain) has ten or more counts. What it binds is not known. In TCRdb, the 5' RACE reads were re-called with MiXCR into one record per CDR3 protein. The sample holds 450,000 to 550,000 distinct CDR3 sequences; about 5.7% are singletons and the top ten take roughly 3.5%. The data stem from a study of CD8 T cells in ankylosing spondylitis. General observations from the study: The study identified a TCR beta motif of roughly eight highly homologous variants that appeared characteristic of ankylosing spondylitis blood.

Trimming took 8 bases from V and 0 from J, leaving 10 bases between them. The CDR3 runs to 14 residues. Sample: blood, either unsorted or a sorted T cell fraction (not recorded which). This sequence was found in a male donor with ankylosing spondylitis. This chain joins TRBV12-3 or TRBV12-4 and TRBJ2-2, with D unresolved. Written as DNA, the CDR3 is TGTGCCAGCGCTATACTCCCGAACACCGGGGAGCTGTTTTTT. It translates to CASAILPNTGELFF.